This T cell receptor (beta chain) was observed in a study of blood T cells in healthy people across ages. Then a second PCR, running about 6 to 11 cycles, was carried out with a sample-barcoded 5' primer and a J-beta primer mix. MiXCR, run by TCRdb on the 5' RACE reads, gives a single entry per CDR3 protein. The sample contains about a million distinct CDR3 sequences, around 54% of which appear only once. Study results and limitations: Calculation of diversity from one million T cells yielded estimates considered to be underestimates.

Turning to this clonotype: The antigen remains undetermined.

About 10 milliliters of peripheral blood were drawn from each donor into EDTA-treated tubes. Per sample, no less than 5 micrograms of total RNA were extracted. This TCR was recovered from a woman in her sixties in good health. Source material: blood.

In DNA form, the CDR3 reads TGTGCCAGCAGTTCATACAGGGACTACGAGCAGTACTTC. Protein product: CASSSYRDYEQYF. The chain couples TRBV12-3 or TRBV12-4 to TRBJ2-5, with D perhaps TRBD1 (6 bases). With the DNA end fitting TRBJ2-7 better, the J assignment may be wrong. CDR3 length equals 13 residues.